The 5 T cell receptor beta chains below were found in one sample sequenced in a study of shared clonotypes between healthy human individuals. The table came from immunoSEQ multiplex PCR; TCRdb's copy has only in-frame clones and leaves some out. The sample has roughly 2.2 million clones; 92% are singletons. Sequenced material: naive CD4+ T cells from PBMCs. The subset is: CD45RA+ positively selected. These receptors all come from a young man in good health. Some clones in this sample may be carry-over from other donors' samples.

This chain connects TRBV18 to TRBJ2-5, with D perhaps matching TRBD2 (5 bases). V was clipped by 3 bases and J by 1 base, with 9 bases between them. Germline V CDR1 and CDR2: KGHSH, LQKENI. The CDR3 is 14 amino acids. The CDR3 sequence: CASSPDGLQETQYF. The CDR3 region has the DNA TGTGCCAGCTCACCGGACGGACTCCAAGAGACCCAGTACTTC.

This chain joins TRBV28 and TRBJ1-2, with 8 positions matching TRBD1. V was pared by 5 bases and J by 6 bases, with 8 bases of the junction left unmatched. The CDR3 extends over 14 amino acids. CDR1 and CDR2 (germline): MDHEN, SYDVKM. Here the CDR3 DNA reads TGTGCCAGCAGTCGCGACAGGGGTGAACATGGCTACACCTTC. It encodes CASSRDRGEHGYTF.

This chain connects TRBV5-1 to TRBJ2-5; D is perhaps TRBD1 or TRBD2 (5 bases each). From germline, CDR1 is SGHRS and CDR2 YFSETQ. Trimming took 4 bases from V and 0 from J, leaving 13 bases between them. CDR3 length: 15 residues. CDR3 sequence reads: CASSRGLQYQETQYF. The CDR3 DNA reads TGCGCCAGCAGCCGGGGCCTGCAGTACCAAGAGACCCAGTACTTC.

V and J are TRBV6-5 and TRBJ2-6, with D maybe TRBD2 (6 bases). CDR3 length: 15 residues. The ends were cut back, 6 bases at V and 2 bases at J, with 11 bases in the middle. CDR1 MNHEY and CDR2 SVGAGI come from the germline V gene. The CDR3 spells CASSTREAGANVLTF. Here the CDR3 DNA reads TGTGCCAGCAGCACCAGGGAGGCTGGGGCCAACGTCCTGACTTTC.

The rearrangement joins TRBV6-5 to TRBJ2-1; 12 bases line up with TRBD2. V trimming: 5 bases; J trimming: 2 bases; junction bases outside the gene matches: 1. The CDR3 consists of 15 residues. Germline-derived CDR1 and CDR2 are MNHEY and SVGAGI. The CDR3 loop is CASSPSGRAYNEQFF. The DNA for the CDR3 is TGTGCCAGCAGTCCTAGCGGGAGGGCCTACAATGAGCAGTTCTTC.